This T cell receptor (beta chain) was identified during a study of blood T cell repertoires in COVID-19. For the study at large: The samples span acute and convalescent COVID-19 from the United States, Italy and Spain. T cells, B-cell-depleted T cells, or PBMCs supplied cDNA or gDNA.

After removal of 1 base from V and 7 bases from J, the junction contained 2 bases not matched to a gene. Germline lookup yields CDR1 MGHRA and CDR2 YSYEKL. CDR3 length equals 15 residues. Data came from immunoSEQ multiplex PCR; TCRdb stores just in-frame clones and leaves some out. Of approximately 450,000 clones detected, roughly 90% appear once; the ten largest clones hold roughly 4.3%. The origin of this receptor is a woman in her twenties or thirties with acute or convalescent COVID-19. The sample taken for sequencing was peripheral blood. The gene calls are TRBV4-1 and TRBJ1-4; TRBD1 aligns across 11 bases. CDR3 bases: TGCGCCAGCAGCCAAGCGGACAGGGGGCGTGAAAAACTGTTTTTT. It translates to CASSQADRGREKLFF.